What follows are 18 T cell receptor beta chains derived from one specimen sequenced in a study of cytomegalovirus exposure and HLA in healthy donors. PCR amplification relied on 60 Vbeta primers (plus 13 Jbeta primers). Here immunoSEQ multiplex PCR was the method, and the copy in TCRdb shows in-frame clones only, minus some. This table holds 85,000 to 90,000 clones, roughly three quarters found once. Input material: PBMCs. The receptors here all came from a man aged 25-40 years in good health and CMV-seronegative.

The rearrangement links TRBV19 to TRBJ1-3; 8 positions match TRBD1. The CDR3 covers 23 residues. V shed 3 bases, J shed 0 bases, and the junction held 25 bases outside the gene matches. Germline CDR1 LNHDA, CDR2 SQIVND (reference sequence). The DNA of the CDR3 is TGTGCCAGTAGTATCCATCGATATCGCAGGGGGCAGCAGGGAAGTGGCTCTGGAAACACCATATATTTT. It translates to CASSIHRYRRGQQGSGSGNTIYF.

The V gene is TRBV5-8, the J gene TRBJ2-7, with 9 bases lining up with TRBD1. Germline-derived CDR1 and CDR2 are SGHTS and YDEGEE. V shed 6 bases, J shed 6 bases, and the junction held 16 bases outside the gene matches. CDR3 length equals 16 residues. The chain's CDR3 is CASIPPPGQGMGEQYF. CDR3 coding DNA: TGTGCCAGCATCCCCCCCCCGGGACAGGGAATGGGCGAGCAGTACTTC.

The chain employs TRBV18 and TRBJ1-1; D gene uncertain. Germline V gives CDR1 KGHSH, CDR2 LQKENI. The CDR3 sequence is 16 residues long. Between the trimmed V and J ends, which lost 0 bases and 0 bases, there was a span of 11 bases. In nucleotides, the CDR3 is TGTGCCAGCTCACCACCGTGGCGGAAGATGAACACTGAAGCTTTCTTT. This gives the protein CASSPPWRKMNTEAFF.

The chain is built from TRBV7-2 and TRBJ1-1; 8 bases fit TRBD1. The length of the CDR3 is 14 residues. Per the germline V gene, CDR1 is SGHTA and CDR2 is FQGNSA. Trimming removed 5 bases from V and 5 bases from J; junction bases left unmatched: 7. The CDR3: CASSVGQGSTEAFF. The CDR3 DNA reads TGTGCCAGCAGCGTAGGACAGGGTTCAACTGAAGCTTTCTTT.

To note about this clone: Compared with germline, one end of the junction differs, possibly owing to a read error. The chain is built from TRBV7-9 and TRBJ2-1; D possibly corresponds to TRBD2 (6 bases). CDR1 and CDR2 (germline): SEHNR, FQNEAQ (reference sequence). The CDR3 extends over 12 amino acids. The CDR3 DNA reads TGTTCCAGCAGCTTCGGGGGCAATGAGCAGTTCTTC. Translation: CSSSFGGNEQFF.

The chain uses TRBV15 and TRBJ1-1; tentative D call: TRBD1 (5 bases). Between the trimmed V and J ends, which lost 0 bases and 4 bases, there was a span of 6 bases. CDR1 LNHNV and CDR2 YYDKDF come from the germline V gene (reference sequence). The CDR3 sequence is 13 residues long. CDR3: CATSRDQGTEAFF. The CDR3 DNA reads TGTGCCACCAGCAGAGACCAGGGCACTGAAGCTTTCTTT. Based on the CDR3 plus reference TRBV15 and TRBJ1-1, the full variable domain is DAMVIQNPRYQVTQFGKPVTLSCSQTLNHNVMYWYQQKSSQAPKLLFHYYDKDFNNEADTPDNFQSRRPNTSFCFLDIRSPGLGDTAMYLCATSRDQGTEAFFGQGTRLTVV.

This clone was seen a handful of times. The rearrangement links TRBV18 to TRBJ1-1, with TRBD1 identical over 7 bases. CDR1 is KGHSH and CDR2 is LQKENI in the germline V gene. The CDR3 runs 15 residues. V lost 3 bases to trimming and J lost 3 bases; unmatched junction nucleotides: 7. CDR3 amino acids: CASSPTEGADTEAFF. CDR3 nucleotides: TGTGCCAGCTCACCGACGGAGGGGGCGGACACTGAAGCTTTCTTT.

V usage is TRBV7-2 and J usage is TRBJ2-7; D may be TRBD2 (5 bases). The CDR3 is made up of 16 amino acids. The V gene lost 5 bases and the J gene lost 2 bases, with 19 bases spanning the gap. Germline V CDR1 and CDR2: SGHTA, FQGNSA. CDR3 region: CASSRAGPSGTYEQYF. In DNA form, the CDR3 reads TGTGCCAGCAGCCGAGCCGGGCCATCGGGGACCTACGAGCAGTACTTC.

The gene calls are TRBV18 and TRBJ1-5; TRBD1 is a possible D gene (6 bases). CDR1 is KGHSH, CDR2 LQKENI, per germline. The V and J ends lost 2 bases and 6 bases respectively, with 11 bases between them. The CDR3 covers 14 residues. The CDR3: CASSPNRERQPQHF. The CDR3 DNA reads TGTGCCAGCTCACCAAACAGGGAGCGTCAGCCCCAGCATTTT.

The chain has TRBV7-9 and TRBJ1-4; D unresolved. Looked up from germline, CDR1 is SEHNR and CDR2 is FQNEAQ (reference sequence). The CDR3 extends over 12 amino acids. Trimming left V 4 bases short and J 4 bases short, with 4 bases between. Here the CDR3 DNA reads TGTGCCAGCAGCTCGGTTAATGAAAAACTGTTTTTT. Amino acids: CASSSVNEKLFF.

V gene TRBV7-9 combines with J gene TRBJ1-1, with TRBD1 as a possible D gene (5 bases). V lost 1 base, J lost 4 bases, and 7 bases lay in between. CDR3 length: 13 residues. Germline lookup yields CDR1 SEHNR and CDR2 FQNEAQ (reference sequence). The CDR3 nucleotides read TGTGCCAGCAGCTTAGTTCAGGGCACTGAAGCTTTCTTT. Translated, it gives CASSLVQGTEAFF.

The chain has TRBV28 and TRBJ1-6, with D maybe TRBD1 (5 bases). CDR1 and CDR2 (germline): MDHEN, SYDVKM. Trimming cost V 6 bases and J 8 bases, with 17 bases left between them. The CDR3 spans 15 residues. The CDR3 nucleotides read TGTGCCAGCAGCCCCTGGGGGGATGGAGATTCACCCCTCCACTTT. Its protein product is CASSPWGDGDSPLHF.

On this clone itself: One junction end disagrees with the germline gene, perhaps due to a read error. The same CDR3 also results from other DNA sequences found in this sample. The CDR3 DNA sequence: TGTGCCATCAACGGCGGATCTAGCACTAATTATGGCTACACCTTC. Translation: CAINGGSSTNYGYTF. This chain uses TRBV10-3 with TRBJ1-2; D remains unclear. Germline CDR1 and CDR2: ENHRY and SYGVKD. The CDR3 has 15 amino acids.

This clone was detected only once. The chain links TRBV7-2 to TRBJ2-7; D is possibly TRBD1 (6 bases). Trimming cost V 1 base and J 0 bases, with 13 bases left between them. CDR1 and CDR2 (germline): SGHTA, FQGNSA. This CDR3 is built from 16 residues. This chain's CDR3 is CASSLGTGSGSYEQYF. In DNA form, the CDR3 reads TGTGCCAGCAGCTTAGGAACAGGGTCAGGCTCCTACGAGCAGTACTTC.

CDR3 protein: CASSYASNTEAFF. The CDR3 region has the DNA TGTGCCAGCAGTTACGCCAGTAACACTGAAGCTTTCTTT. The V and J genes are TRBV6-5 and TRBJ1-1; no reliable D call. V dropped 2 bases and J dropped 2 bases, with 6 bases sitting between them. The germline V gene encodes CDR1 MNHEY and CDR2 SVGAGI. CDR3 length: 13 amino acids.

V and J are TRBV7-9 and TRBJ1-1, with D maybe TRBD1 (6 bases). Germline-derived CDR1 and CDR2 are SEHNR and FQNEAQ (reference sequence). Deletions cut 4 bases from V and 4 bases from J, with 13 bases between. The CDR3 covers 14 residues. CDR3 sequence reads: CASSSVRGGTEAFF. DNA for the CDR3: TGTGCCAGCAGCTCCGTGAGAGGGGGCACTGAAGCTTTCTTT.

This chain connects TRBV5-1 to TRBJ2-5; 7 bases align to TRBD2. From germline, CDR1 is SGHRS and CDR2 YFSETQ. The V segment lost 0 bases and the J segment 2 bases; nucleotides outside the gene matches: 7. The CDR3 is 16 amino acids. CDR3 nucleotide sequence: TGCGCCAGCAGCTTGGCAGGTGGGCGGGGGCAAGAGACCCAGTACTTC. This sequence encodes CASSLAGGRGQETQYF. Based on the CDR3 plus reference TRBV5-1 and TRBJ2-5, the full variable domain is KAGVTQTPRYLIKTRGQQVTLSCSPISGHRSVSWYQQTPGQGLQFLFEYFSETQRNKGNFPGRFSGRQFSNSRSEMNVSTLELGDSALYLCASSLAGGRGQETQYFGPGTRLLVL.

V and J are TRBV7-2 and TRBJ2-3; 9 bases fit TRBD2. Germline-derived CDR1 and CDR2 are SGHTA and FQGNSA. This CDR3 comprises 17 residues. V trimming: 2 bases; J trimming: 1 base; junction bases outside the gene matches: 7. The DNA of the CDR3 is TGTGCCAGCAGCTTAAACGGCGGGGGGGCCGGCACAGATACGCAGTATTTT. It encodes CASSLNGGGAGTDTQYF.